The clone carrying this T cell receptor beta chain appeared a few times. The antigen remains unidentified. Per the germline V gene, CDR1 is SGHDN and CDR2 is FVKESK. CDR3 length equals 15 residues. Trimming stripped 4 bases from V and 6 bases from J, with 15 bases between. These data come from a study of CD8+ T cells in alopecia areata. Looking at the study overall: In an open-label trial, patients got 5 to 10 mg tofacitinib twice daily. Tofacitinib continued for 6 to 18 months and was then withheld for 6 months.

The study, taken as a whole, reports: Whereas mice showed it more clearly, TCR sharing across patients was murkier, possibly because of HLA.

RNA extraction and reverse transcription yielded cDNA as sequencing template. Generated by immunoSEQ multiplex PCR, the TCRdb table keeps only in-frame clones and is missing some. The data hold about 150,000 clones, with around 47% observed a single time. The researchers isolated CD4+ and CD8+ T cells from PBMCs by sorting. The specimen sequenced was CD4+ T cells sorted from blood. The TCR sequence derives from a human donor with alopecia areata. The V gene is TRBV14, the J gene TRBJ2-2; TRBD2 is a possible D gene (6 bases). The CDR3 nucleotides read TGTGCCAGCAGCCGGAAGTTCTCTAGCGCCGGGGAGCTGTTTTTT. Translation: CASSRKFSSAGELFF. Full variable domain (rest looked up from reference TRBV14 and TRBJ2-2): EAGVTQFPSHSVIEKGQTVTLRCDPISGHDNLYWYRRVMGKEIKFLLHFVKESKQDESGMPNNRFLAERTGGTYSTLKVQPAELEDSGVYFCASSRKFSSAGELFFGEGSRLTVL.